This T cell receptor beta chain was captured by sequencing in a study of CD8 T cells in ankylosing spondylitis. TCRdb re-analysed the 5' RACE reads in MiXCR, keeping a single row per CDR3 protein. The sample carries about 130,000 distinct CDR3 sequences, about 7.3% recorded once. This clonotype was counted at least ten times. The clonotype originates from a female donor with ankylosing spondylitis or in good health (not recorded which). Source material: blood, either unsorted or a sorted T cell fraction (not recorded which).

The CDR3 reads CSVEDPRTGGGYTF. The CDR3 coding sequence is TGCAGCGTTGAAGACCCGAGGACAGGGGGAGGCTACACCTTC. The rearrangement joins TRBV29-1 to TRBJ1-2, with TRBD1 matching 10 bases. The trim removed 0 bases at V and 8 bases at J, leaving 6 bases unmatched. CDR3 length equals 14 residues. Germline lookup yields CDR1 SQVTM and CDR2 ANQGSEA. Full variable domain (missing parts from reference TRBV29-1 and TRBJ1-2): SAVISQKPSRDICQRGTSLTIQCQVDSQVTMMFWYRQQPGQSLTLIATANQGSEATYESGFVIDKFPISRPNLTFSTLTVSNMSPEDSSIYLCSVEDPRTGGGYTFGSGTRLTVV.